This TCR beta chain was retrieved from a study of T-cell memory formation after mild COVID-19. This clonotype was detected ten times or more. The CDR3 extends over 11 amino acids. The germline V gene has CDR1 SEHNR and CDR2 FQNEAQ (reference sequence). V lost 1 base and J 3 bases, leaving 1 base between the germline ends. One entry per CDR3 protein results from TCRdb running MiXCR on the 5' RACE reads. Among about 270,000 distinct CDR3 sequences listed, around 15% were seen once. V gene TRBV7-9 combines with J gene TRBJ2-7, with no clear D. Sequences were obtained from PBMCs or a T cell subset sorted from them (not recorded which). This clonotype originated in a man aged 18 to 35 who had mild COVID-19 (a few samples of this study predate the infection). Cell type and time point are not known. CDR3 sequence reads: CASSLDYEQYF. The CDR3 DNA reads TGTGCCAGCAGCTTAGACTACGAGCAGTACTTC.